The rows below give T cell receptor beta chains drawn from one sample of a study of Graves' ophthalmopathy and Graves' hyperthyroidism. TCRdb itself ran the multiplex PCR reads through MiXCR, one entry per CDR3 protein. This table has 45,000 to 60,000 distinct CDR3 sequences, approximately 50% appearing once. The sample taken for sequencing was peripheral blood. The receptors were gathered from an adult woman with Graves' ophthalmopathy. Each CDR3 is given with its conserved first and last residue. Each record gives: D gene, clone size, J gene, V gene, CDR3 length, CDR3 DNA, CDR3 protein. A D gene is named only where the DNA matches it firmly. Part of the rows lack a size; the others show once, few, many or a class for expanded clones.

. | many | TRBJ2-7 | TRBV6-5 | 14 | TGTGCCAGCAGTTACTCGACTAGGACCTACGAGCAGTACTTC | CASSYSTRTYEQYF
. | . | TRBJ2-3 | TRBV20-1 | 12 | TGCAGTGCTAGAGATTACGGGGTCTTAAGGAATTTT | CSARDYGVLRNF
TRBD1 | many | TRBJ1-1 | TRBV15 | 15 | TGTGCCACCAGCAGCCGGGACAGGCTGAACACTGAAGCTTTCTTT | CATSSRDRLNTEAFF
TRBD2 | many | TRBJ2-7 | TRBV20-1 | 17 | TGCAGTGCTCCCGCACCCATACTAGCGGGAGGGCTCTACGAGCAGTACTTC | CSAPAPILAGGLYEQYF
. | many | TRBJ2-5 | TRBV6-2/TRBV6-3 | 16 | TGTGCCAGCAGTACGTCCGCAGGCCTCGGCACAGAGACCCAGTACTTC | CASSTSAGLGTETQYF
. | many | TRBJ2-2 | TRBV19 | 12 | TGTGCCAGTACTGCGACGGTCGGGGAGCTGTTTTTT | CASTATVGELFF
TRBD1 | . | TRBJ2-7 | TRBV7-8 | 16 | TGTGCCAGCAGCTTAGATCAGGCAGGGGGTGGCTACGAGCAGTACTTC | CASSLDQAGGGYEQYF
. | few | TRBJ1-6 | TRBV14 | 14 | TGTGCCAGCAGCCCGCACCTCCGCAATTCACCCCTCCACTTT | CASSPHLRNSPLHF
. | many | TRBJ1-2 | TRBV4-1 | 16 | TGCGCCAGCAGCCATCCTGGGGGGGGCCTGTCCTATGGCTACACCTTC | CASSHPGGGLSYGYTF
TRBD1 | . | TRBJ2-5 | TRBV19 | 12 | TGTGCCACCGGACAGGGCCAAGAGACCCAGTACTTC | CATGQGQETQYF